The table lists the clone carrying this T cell receptor beta chain with a few counts. Each CDR3 protein is one row after TCRdb ran MiXCR on the RACE reads. The sample has around 360,000 distinct CDR3 sequences; about 6% are singletons. Trimming took 4 bases from V and 4 from J, leaving 22 bases between them. Germline values: CDR1 SGHKS, CDR2 YYEKEE (reference sequence). The CDR3 totals 17 residues. This entry is derived from a study of human T cells and chemical hapten exposure. As for the study in general: TCR yield per sample varied, mainly due to pooled library volumes.

Time point noted: patch test 2, 6 weeks after DPC sensitization. The treatment denotes: therapeutic diphenylcyclopropenone sensitization with weekly scalp DPC. The sequencing used whole blood, collected in connection with sensitization to the hapten diphenylcyclopropenone (DPC). This chain joins TRBV5-5 and TRBJ2-3; D perhaps matches TRBD2 (6 bases). The origin of this receptor is a woman aged 18 to 35 with alopecia areata. Some clones in this sample may be carry-over from other donors' samples. The CDR3 sequence is CASSLPGGALRADTQYF. The CDR3 nucleotides are TGTGCCAGCAGCCTGCCGGGCGGGGCCCTCCGTGCAGATACGCAGTATTTT. The variable domain in full, completed from reference TRBV5-5 and TRBJ2-3, reads DAGVTQSPTHLIKTRGQQVTLRCSPISGHKSVSWYQQVLGQGPQFIFQYYEKEERGRGNFPDRFSARQFPNYSSELNVNALLLGDSALYLCASSLPGGALRADTQYFGPGTRLTVL.